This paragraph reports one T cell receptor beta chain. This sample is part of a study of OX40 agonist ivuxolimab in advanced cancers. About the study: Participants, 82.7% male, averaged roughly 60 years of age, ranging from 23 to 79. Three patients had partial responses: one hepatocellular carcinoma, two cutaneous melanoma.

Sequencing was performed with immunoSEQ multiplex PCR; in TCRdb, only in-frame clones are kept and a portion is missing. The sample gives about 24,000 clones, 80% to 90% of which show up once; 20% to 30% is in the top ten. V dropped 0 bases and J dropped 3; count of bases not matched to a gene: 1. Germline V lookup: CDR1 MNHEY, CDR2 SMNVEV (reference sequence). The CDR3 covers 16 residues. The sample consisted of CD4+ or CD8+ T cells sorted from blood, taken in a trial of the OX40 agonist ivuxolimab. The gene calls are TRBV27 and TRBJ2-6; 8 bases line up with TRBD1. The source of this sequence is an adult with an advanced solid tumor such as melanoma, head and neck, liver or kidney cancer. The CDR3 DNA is TGTGCCAGCAGTTTATCGGACAGGGTTGGGGCCAACGTCCTGACTTTC. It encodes CASSLSDRVGANVLTF. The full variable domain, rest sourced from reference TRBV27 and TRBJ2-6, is EAQVTQNPRYLITVTGKKLTVTCSQNMNHEYMSWYRQDPGLGLRQIYYSMNVEVTDKGDVPEGYKVSRKEKRNFPLILESPSPNQTSLYFCASSLSDRVGANVLTFGAGSRLTVL.